This T cell receptor (beta chain) was found in a study of radiotherapy plus CTLA-4 blockade in lung cancer (dated by TCRdb to 2017 to 2018). In terms of the full investigation: Objective responses were observed in about 17% of enrolled patients, and disease control was achieved in less than 35%.

The library was generated by the immunoSEQ multiplex PCR assay. What TCRdb holds here is the immuneACCESS table cut down to in-frame rearrangements. Part of the clones is not present; checked against another copy, under half of the missing clones reflect an unresolved V gene, and the others are unexplained. In all, the sample holds around 70,000 clones, and approximately 82% of those were seen once. The ten largest clones capture 4% to 5% of the sample. What the work shows at the level of the full study, not this receptor alone: The strongest predictors of response were reported to be early dynamic shifts in blood T cell clones along with a rise in serum interferon-beta following radiation. After treatment with radiotherapy and ipilimumab, TCR clones that came from tumors expanded in the peripheral blood.

The study evaluated CTLA-4 blockade (ipilimumab) given together with focal radiation therapy in patients who had chemo-refractory metastatic non-small-cell lung cancer. A word on this clone: The antigen it binds to is not known. No much larger clonotype is one base removed from it; base qualities were not supplied.

The input for sequencing was peripheral blood, taken from a patient treated with radiotherapy plus ipilimumab. This clonotype originated in a human donor with non-small cell lung cancer who had a partial response to radiotherapy plus ipilimumab.

The DNA reads as follows: TGTGCCAGCAGCGCCCCCCTAGCTTACGAGCAGTACTTC. This yields the protein CASSAPLAYEQYF. The chain is made from TRBV7-9 and TRBJ2-7; a weak D assignment points to TRBD2 (5 bases agree). Counted from cysteine to phenylalanine, this CDR3 has 13 amino acids. Only the CDR3 DNA is retained, 39 bases long and in frame from the first base. CDR1 and CDR2, looked up from the germline V gene (reference sequence), are SEHNR and FQNEAQ. V gives up 5 bases and J gives up 4 bases, and the segment between their germline ends measures 12 bases.